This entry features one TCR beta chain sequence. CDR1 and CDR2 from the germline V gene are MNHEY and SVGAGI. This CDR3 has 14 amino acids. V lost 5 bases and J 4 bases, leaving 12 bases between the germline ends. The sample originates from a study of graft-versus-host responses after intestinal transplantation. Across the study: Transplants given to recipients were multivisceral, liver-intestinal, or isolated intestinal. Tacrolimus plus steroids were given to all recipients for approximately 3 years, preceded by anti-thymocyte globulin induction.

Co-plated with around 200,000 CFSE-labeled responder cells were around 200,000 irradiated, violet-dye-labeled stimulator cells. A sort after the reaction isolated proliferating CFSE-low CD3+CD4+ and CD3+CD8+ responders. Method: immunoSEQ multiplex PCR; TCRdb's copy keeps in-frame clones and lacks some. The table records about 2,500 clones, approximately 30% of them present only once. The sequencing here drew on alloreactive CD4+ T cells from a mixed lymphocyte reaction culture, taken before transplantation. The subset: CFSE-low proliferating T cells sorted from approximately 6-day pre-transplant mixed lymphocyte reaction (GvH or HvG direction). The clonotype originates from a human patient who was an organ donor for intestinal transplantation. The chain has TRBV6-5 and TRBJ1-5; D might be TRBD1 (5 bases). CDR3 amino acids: CASSPTGFNQPQHF. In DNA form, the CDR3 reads TGTGCCAGCAGTCCCACAGGCTTTAATCAGCCCCAGCATTTT.